The 3 T cell receptor beta chains below come from one sample, sequenced in a study of T-cell reconstitution after alpha-beta-depleted transplantation in children. Unique molecular identifiers were incorporated into the prepared TCRbeta library. TCRdb re-called the PCR reads with MiXCR, one entry per CDR3 protein. The sample lists hundreds of thousands of distinct CDR3 sequences, around 13% seen once, with 2.2% in the top ten. The sequencing used PBMCs, mostly from graft donor cells, collected 360 days after TCRalphabeta/CD19-depleted stem cell transplant. These receptors originate from a male patient younger than 18 who had a stem cell transplant for acute myeloid leukemia, so the T cells may come from the graft donor.

This clonotype was counted a few times. This chain connects TRBV20-1 to TRBJ1-5; 9 bases align to TRBD1. Germline V CDR1 and CDR2: DFQATT, SNEGSKA (reference sequence). J lost 4 bases, V lost 6 bases, and 16 bases had no gene match. The CDR3 is made up of 17 amino acids. DNA of the CDR3: TGCAGTGCACAGACACAGGGGGCGCATCTTCGAAATCAGCCCCAGCATTTT. Encoded protein: CSAQTQGAHLRNQPQHF.

This chain links TRBV3-1 with TRBJ2-3, with D perhaps matching TRBD2 (7 bases). The CDR3 has 15 amino acids. The V end was cut by 4 bases, the J end by 4 bases, with 15 bases between. CDR1 LGHDT and CDR2 YNNKEL come from the germline V gene (reference sequence). This chain's CDR3 is CASSPRGAVPDTQYF. The CDR3 region has the DNA TGTGCCAGCAGCCCCCGGGGGGCAGTGCCAGATACGCAGTATTTT.

This clonotype was counted ten times or more. The chain couples TRBV4-3 to TRBJ2-5; D gene uncertain. Trimming shortened V by 1 base and J by 2 bases, and 5 bases separated the two germline ends. This CDR3 has 13 amino acids. Germline CDR1 and CDR2: LGHNA and YSLEER. The CDR3 spells CASSQVGQETQYF. In DNA form, the CDR3 reads TGCGCCAGCAGCCAAGTAGGGCAAGAGACCCAGTACTTC.